This T cell receptor (beta chain) was documented in a study of control samples from healthy donors and cancer patients. Measured with immunoSEQ multiplex PCR; TCRdb has only the in-frame clones, and not every one. Seen here are more than 75,000 clones, 89% observed once, and the top ten hold less than 6%. V dropped 9 bases and J dropped 2; count of bases not matched to a gene: 3. The CDR3 loop spans 12 amino acids. CDR1 and CDR2 (germline): SNHLY, FYNNEI. J is TRBJ2-7 and V is TRBV2, with TRBD1 identical over 8 bases. The sequence derives from a man in his fifties or sixties in good health. Sequencing was done on a sample of blood. The CDR3 bases are TGTGCCAGGAGACAGGGGACCTACGAGCAGTACTTC. Encoded protein: CARRQGTYEQYF.